The 5 T cell receptor beta chains reported below all come from one sample, sequenced in a study of blood T cell repertoires in COVID-19. Sequencing was performed with immunoSEQ multiplex PCR; in TCRdb, only in-frame clones are kept and a portion is missing. This table has 150,000 or so clones, 70% to 90% appearing once. The sample comprised peripheral blood. The receptors were sampled from a human donor in a cohort sampled during active COVID-19.

The chain is built from TRBV29-1 and TRBJ2-7; 15 nucleotides line up with TRBD2. The CDR3 is 12 amino acids. V lost 7 bases and J lost 7; bases outside the gene matches: 2. CDR1 is SQVTM and CDR2 is ANQGSEA in the germline V gene. CDR3 sequence: CSAGLAGGEQYF. DNA for the CDR3: TGCAGCGCGGGACTAGCGGGAGGTGAGCAGTACTTC.

This chain uses TRBV6-6 with TRBJ1-2; no firm D call. The germline V gene encodes CDR1 MNHNY and CDR2 SVGAGI (reference sequence). Trimming removed 6 bases at V and 4 bases at J, with 12 bases between. The CDR3 totals 13 residues. The chain's CDR3 is CASRTSASYGYTF. The DNA of the CDR3 is TGTGCCAGCAGGACATCTGCGAGCTATGGCTACACCTTC.

The chain combines TRBV6-2 or TRBV6-3 with TRBJ2-1, with 9 bases identical to TRBD2. Trimming removed 5 bases from V and 0 bases from J; junction bases left unmatched: 8. The CDR3 spans 17 residues. Germline V gives CDR1 MNHEY, CDR2 SVGEGT. The CDR3 sequence is CASSPGTSQTSYNEQFF. Here the CDR3 DNA reads TGTGCCAGCAGTCCCGGGACTAGCCAAACCTCCTACAATGAGCAGTTCTTC.

The chain recombines TRBV5-4 with TRBJ2-5; 13 bases map to TRBD2. The CDR3 is 17 amino acids. Germline-derived CDR1 and CDR2 are SGHNT and YYREEE (reference sequence). V shed 3 bases, J shed 0 bases, and the junction held 5 bases outside the gene matches. The CDR3: CASSSPTSGGYQETQYF. DNA for the CDR3: TGTGCCAGCAGCTCGCCGACTAGCGGGGGGTACCAAGAGACCCAGTACTTC.

The chain employs TRBV7-2 and TRBJ2-3, with TRBD2 identical over 12 bases. This CDR3 contains 15 residues. The ends lost 8 bases at V and 5 bases at J; junction bases unmatched: 8. Looked up from germline, CDR1 is SGHTA and CDR2 is FQGNSA. This CDR3 is CASSLTSGSGDTQYF. The CDR3 DNA follows: TGTGCCAGCTCCCTGACTAGCGGGAGCGGAGATACGCAGTATTTT.